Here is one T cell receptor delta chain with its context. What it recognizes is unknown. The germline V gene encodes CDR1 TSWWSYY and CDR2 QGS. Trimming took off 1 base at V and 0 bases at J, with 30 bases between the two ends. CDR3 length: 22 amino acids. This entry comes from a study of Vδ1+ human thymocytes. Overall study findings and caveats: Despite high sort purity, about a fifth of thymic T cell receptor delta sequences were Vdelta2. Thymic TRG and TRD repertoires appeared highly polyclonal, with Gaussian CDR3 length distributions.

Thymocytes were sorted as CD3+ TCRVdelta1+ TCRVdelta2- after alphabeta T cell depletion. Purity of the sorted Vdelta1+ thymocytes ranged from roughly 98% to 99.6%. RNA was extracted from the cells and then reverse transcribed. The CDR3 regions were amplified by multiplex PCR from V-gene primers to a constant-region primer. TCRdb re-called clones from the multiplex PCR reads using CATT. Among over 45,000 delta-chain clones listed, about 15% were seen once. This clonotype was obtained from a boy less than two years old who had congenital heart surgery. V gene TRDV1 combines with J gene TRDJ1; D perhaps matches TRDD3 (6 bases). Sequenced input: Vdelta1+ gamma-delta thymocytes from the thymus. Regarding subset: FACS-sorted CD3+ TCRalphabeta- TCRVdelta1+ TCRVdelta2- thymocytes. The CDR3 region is CALGERIPDTTGIIGDTDKLIF. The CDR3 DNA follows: TGTGCTCTTGGGGAACGTATTCCAGATACAACTGGGATCATCGGGGACACCGATAAACTCATCTTT.